These 11 T cell receptor beta chains were sequenced from one sample in a study of identifying expanded T cells in peripheral blood. The data were produced by immunoSEQ multiplex PCR, yet TCRdb's version contains in-frame clones alone and is incomplete. The repertoire holds 45,000 to 65,000 clones, with 82% as singletons. The sample taken for sequencing was blood. Every receptor here comes from a person aged 18 to 70 in good health.

J is TRBJ2-1 and V is TRBV30; TRBD1 aligns across 10 bases. The CDR3 runs 15 residues. The V gene end was trimmed by 3 bases and the J gene end by 4 bases; junction bases not matched to a gene: 6. Germline V gene data show CDR1 as GTSNPN and CDR2 as SVGIG (reference sequence). Here the CDR3 DNA reads TGTGCCTGGAGGCGACAGGGGGCCTGGTACAATGAGCAGTTCTTC. Translating it yields CAWRRQGAWYNEQFF.

The chain links TRBV9 to TRBJ1-2, with no clear D. Between the trimmed V and J ends, which lost 0 bases and 5 bases, there was a span of 11 bases. The CDR3 spans 14 residues. Germline CDR1 is SGDLS and CDR2 is YYNGEE. The CDR3 here is CASSVGPQDYGYTF. The CDR3 DNA reads as TGTGCCAGCAGCGTAGGGCCGCAAGATTATGGCTACACCTTC.

The chain couples TRBV5-1 to TRBJ2-2, with TRBD1 identical over 9 bases. The CDR3 length is 14 residues. Losses at the gene ends were 2 bases for V and 7 bases for J; bases not matched to a gene: 3. Germline-derived CDR1 and CDR2 are SGHRS and YFSETQ. The CDR3 sequence is CASSFTGGHGELFF. CDR3 coding DNA: TGCGCCAGCAGCTTTACAGGGGGCCACGGGGAGCTGTTTTTT. Using reference TRBV5-1 and TRBJ2-2 for the parts outside the CDR3, the full variable domain is KAGVTQTPRYLIKTRGQQVTLSCSPISGHRSVSWYQQTPGQGLQFLFEYFSETQRNKGNFPGRFSGRQFSNSRSEMNVSTLELGDSALYLCASSFTGGHGELFFGEGSRLTVL.

This clone has only a few counts. The chain uses TRBV6-5 and TRBJ2-1, with no clear D. Looked up from germline, CDR1 is MNHEY and CDR2 is SVGAGI. The V end was cut by 4 bases, the J end by 3 bases, with 10 bases between. The CDR3 spans 14 residues. CDR3 DNA: TGTGCCAGCAGTTTCGAGTCGAGCTACAATGAGCAGTTCTTC. It translates to CASSFESSYNEQFF.

Here the CDR3 DNA reads TGTGCCAGCTCACCAAGGGACTACGAGCAGTACTTC. Translated, it gives CASSPRDYEQYF. V usage is TRBV18 and J usage is TRBJ2-5; D remains ambiguous. TRBJ2-7 explains the end of the DNA better; the J call may be wrong. Germline values: CDR1 KGHSH, CDR2 LQKENI. The CDR3 runs to 12 residues.

The CDR3 is CASSTGVSSYNEQFF. The CDR3 DNA follows: TGCGCCAGCAGCACAGGCGTAAGCTCCTACAATGAGCAGTTCTTC. This sequence joins TRBV5-1 and TRBJ2-1; possible D gene TRBD1, 5 bases. V lost 4 bases and J lost 0, with 11 bases in between. This CDR3 has 15 residues. CDR1 is SGHRS and CDR2 is YFSETQ in the germline V gene.

The rearrangement joins TRBV5-5 to TRBJ2-1; TRBD2 aligns across 9 bases. V lost 0 bases, J lost 12 bases, and 13 bases stayed unmatched. The CDR3 has 16 residues. CDR1 and CDR2 from the germline V gene are SGHKS and YYEKEE (reference sequence). This chain's CDR3 is CASSLAAAGGPSGQFF. The CDR3 bases are TGTGCCAGCAGCTTGGCTGCCGCGGGAGGGCCATCTGGGCAGTTCTTC.

V is TRBV18 and J is TRBJ1-1, with 10 bases aligning to TRBD1. Trimming removed 4 bases from V and 5 bases from J; junction bases left unmatched: 10. The CDR3 has 16 amino acids. Germline V lookup: CDR1 KGHSH, CDR2 LQKENI. The CDR3 here is CASSQGSTGGGTEAFF. The CDR3 DNA reads as TGTGCCAGCTCACAGGGATCGACAGGGGGCGGAACTGAAGCTTTCTTT.

The V call is TRBV4-2, the J call TRBJ2-1, with 8 bases fitting TRBD1. Germline loops: CDR1 LGHNA, CDR2 YNFKEQ. Trimming cost V 4 bases and J 1 base; bases outside gene matches: 6. The CDR3 loop spans 16 amino acids. CDR3 bases: TGTGCCAGCAGCCCAGTGGACAGGGTTTCCTACAATGAGCAGTTCTTC. Protein product: CASSPVDRVSYNEQFF.

This clone appeared once. This chain connects TRBV7-2 to TRBJ2-7; 10 nucleotides match TRBD2. V shed 5 bases and J 4 bases; nucleotides not matched to a gene: 11. Germline CDR1 reads SGHTA; CDR2 reads FQGNSA. The CDR3 extends over 16 amino acids. The CDR3 DNA reads TGTGCCAGCAGCCGACAACTAGCGGGATCCTTATACGAGCAGTACTTC. Translated: CASSRQLAGSLYEQYF.

The rearrangement uses TRBV5-6 and TRBJ1-1; tentative D call: TRBD1 (6 bases). This CDR3 region has 15 residues. The V gene lost 3 bases and the J gene lost 0 bases, with 12 bases spanning the gap. Per germline, CDR1 SGHDT and CDR2 YYEEEE. For the CDR3, the DNA is TGTGCCAGCAGCTCTGGGACACCCTTGAACACTGAAGCTTTCTTT. Translation gives CASSSGTPLNTEAFF.